This T cell receptor beta chain was captured in a study of T cells after yellow fever vaccination. Trimming removed 0 bases from V and 5 bases from J, with 18 bases in between. Germline CDR1 is DFQATT and CDR2 is SNEGSKA (reference sequence). The CDR3 spans 16 residues. TCRdb recomputed calls from the 5' RACE reads with MiXCR, one row per CDR3 protein. The sample consists of 310,000 or so distinct CDR3 sequences, around 7% of them appearing once. The sequence was collected from a man between 18 and 29 years old who received the YFV17D yellow fever vaccine. The sequencing here drew on PBMCs, taken about 41 days after the first yellow fever vaccination. This chain uses TRBV20-1 with TRBJ2-3; D unresolved. The CDR3 DNA reads as TGCAGTGCTAGAGATAGGAACTCGAGGAAGGTAGATACGCAGTATTTT. It codes for CSARDRNSRKVDTQYF.